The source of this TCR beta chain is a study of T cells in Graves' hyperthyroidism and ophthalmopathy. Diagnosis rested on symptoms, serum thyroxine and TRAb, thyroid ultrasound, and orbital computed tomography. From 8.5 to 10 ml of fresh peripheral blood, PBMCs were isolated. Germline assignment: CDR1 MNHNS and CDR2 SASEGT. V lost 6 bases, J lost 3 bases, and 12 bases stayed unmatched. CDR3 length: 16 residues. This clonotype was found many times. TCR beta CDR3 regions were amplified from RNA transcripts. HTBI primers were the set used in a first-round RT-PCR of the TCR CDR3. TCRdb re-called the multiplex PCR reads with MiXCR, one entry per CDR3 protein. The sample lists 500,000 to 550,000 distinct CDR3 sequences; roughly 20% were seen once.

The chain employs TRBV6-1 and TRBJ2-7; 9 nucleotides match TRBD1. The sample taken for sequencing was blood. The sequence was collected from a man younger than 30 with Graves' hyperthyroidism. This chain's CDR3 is CASRGSWGQGIYEQYF. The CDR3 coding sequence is TGTGCCAGCAGGGGATCCTGGGGACAGGGAATCTACGAGCAGTACTTC.